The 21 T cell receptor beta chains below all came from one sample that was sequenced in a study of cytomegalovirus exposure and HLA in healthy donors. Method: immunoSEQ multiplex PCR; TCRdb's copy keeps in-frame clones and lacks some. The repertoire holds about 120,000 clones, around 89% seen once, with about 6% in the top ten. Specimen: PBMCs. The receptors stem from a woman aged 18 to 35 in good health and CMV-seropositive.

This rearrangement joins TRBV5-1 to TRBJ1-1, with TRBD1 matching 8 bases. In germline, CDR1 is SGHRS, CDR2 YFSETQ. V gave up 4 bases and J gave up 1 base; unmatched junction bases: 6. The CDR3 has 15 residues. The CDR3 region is CASSPVDRANTEAFF. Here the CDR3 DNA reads TGCGCCAGCAGCCCGGTGGACAGGGCGAACACTGAAGCTTTCTTT.

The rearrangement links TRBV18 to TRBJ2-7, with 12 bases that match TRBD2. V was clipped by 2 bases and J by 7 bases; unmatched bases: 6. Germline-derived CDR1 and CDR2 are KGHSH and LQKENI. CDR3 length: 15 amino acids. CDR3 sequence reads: CASSPSRTSGVEQYF. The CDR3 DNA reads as TGTGCCAGCTCACCATCTCGGACTAGCGGGGTAGAGCAGTACTTC.

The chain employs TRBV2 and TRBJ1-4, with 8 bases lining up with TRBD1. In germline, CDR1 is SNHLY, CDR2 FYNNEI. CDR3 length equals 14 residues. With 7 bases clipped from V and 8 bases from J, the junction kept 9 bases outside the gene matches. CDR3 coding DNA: TGTGCCAGCAAGCAGGGGGCTACGACCGAAAAACTGTTTTTT. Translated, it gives CASKQGATTEKLFF. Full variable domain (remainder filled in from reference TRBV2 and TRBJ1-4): EPEVTQTPSHQVTQMGQEVILRCVPISNHLYFYWYRQILGQKVEFLVSFYNNEISEKSEIFDDQFSVERPDGSNFTLKIRSTKLEDSAMYFCASKQGATTEKLFFGSGTQLSVL.

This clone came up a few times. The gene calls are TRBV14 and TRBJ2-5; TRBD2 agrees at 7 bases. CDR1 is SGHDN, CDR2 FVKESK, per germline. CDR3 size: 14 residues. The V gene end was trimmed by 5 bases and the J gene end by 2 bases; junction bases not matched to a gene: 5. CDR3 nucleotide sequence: TGTGCCAGCAGCTTCGGGAGGTCACAAGAGACCCAGTACTTC. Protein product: CASSFGRSQETQYF.

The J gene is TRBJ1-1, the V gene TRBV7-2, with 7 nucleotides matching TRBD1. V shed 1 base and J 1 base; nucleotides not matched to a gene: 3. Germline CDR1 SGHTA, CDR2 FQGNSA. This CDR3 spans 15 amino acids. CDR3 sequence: CASSLGGQWNTEAFF. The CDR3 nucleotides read TGTGCCAGCAGCTTAGGGGGACAGTGGAACACTGAAGCTTTCTTT.

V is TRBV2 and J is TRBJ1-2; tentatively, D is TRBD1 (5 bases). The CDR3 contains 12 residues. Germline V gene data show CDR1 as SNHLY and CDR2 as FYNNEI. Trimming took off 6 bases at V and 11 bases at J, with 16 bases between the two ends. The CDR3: CASRYSLGGYTF. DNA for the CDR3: TGTGCCAGCAGATATTCCCTCGGGGGATACACCTTC. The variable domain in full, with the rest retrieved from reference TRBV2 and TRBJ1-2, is EPEVTQTPSHQVTQMGQEVILRCVPISNHLYFYWYRQILGQKVEFLVSFYNNEISEKSEIFDDQFSVERPDGSNFTLKIRSTKLEDSAMYFCASRYSLGGYTFGSGTRLTVV.

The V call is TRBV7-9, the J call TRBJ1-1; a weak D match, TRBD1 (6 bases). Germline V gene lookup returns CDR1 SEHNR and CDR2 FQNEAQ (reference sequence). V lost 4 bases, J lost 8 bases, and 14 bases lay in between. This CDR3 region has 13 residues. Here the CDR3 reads CASSSDRIVEAFF. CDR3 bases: TGTGCCAGCAGCTCCGACAGGATTGTCGAAGCTTTCTTT. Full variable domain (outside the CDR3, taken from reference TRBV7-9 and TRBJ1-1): DTGVSQNPRHKITKRGQNVTFRCDPISEHNRLYWYRQTLGQGPEFLTYFQNEAQLEKSRLLSDRFSAERPKGSFSTLEIQRTEQGDSAMYLCASSSDRIVEAFFGQGTRLTVV.

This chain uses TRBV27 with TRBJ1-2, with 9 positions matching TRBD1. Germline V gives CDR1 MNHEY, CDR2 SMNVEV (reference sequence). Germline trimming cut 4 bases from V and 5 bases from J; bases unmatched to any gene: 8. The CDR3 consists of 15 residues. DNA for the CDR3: TGTGCCAGCAGTTCCCACAGGGGGCAGAGTTATGGCTACACCTTC. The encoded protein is CASSSHRGQSYGYTF.

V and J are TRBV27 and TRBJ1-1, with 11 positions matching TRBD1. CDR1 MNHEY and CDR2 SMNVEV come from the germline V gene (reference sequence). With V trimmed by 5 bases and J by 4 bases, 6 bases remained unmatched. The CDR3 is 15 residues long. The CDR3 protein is CASSPGTGGVTEAFF. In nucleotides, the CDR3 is TGTGCCAGCAGTCCAGGGACAGGGGGGGTCACTGAAGCTTTCTTT.

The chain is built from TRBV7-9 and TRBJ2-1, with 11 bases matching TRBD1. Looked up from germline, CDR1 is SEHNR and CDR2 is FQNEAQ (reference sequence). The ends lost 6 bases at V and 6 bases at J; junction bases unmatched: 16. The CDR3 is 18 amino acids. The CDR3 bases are TGTGCCAGCAGTTTCGGGCTGGCCGGGACAGGGGGTATCAATGAGCAGTTCTTC. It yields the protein CASSFGLAGTGGINEQFF.

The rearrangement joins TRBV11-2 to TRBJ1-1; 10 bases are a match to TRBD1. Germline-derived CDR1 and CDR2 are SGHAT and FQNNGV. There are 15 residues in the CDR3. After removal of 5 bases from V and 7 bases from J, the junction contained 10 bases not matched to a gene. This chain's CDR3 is CASSSWGQGIVEAFF. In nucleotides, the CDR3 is TGTGCCAGCAGCAGTTGGGGACAGGGGATAGTTGAAGCTTTCTTT.

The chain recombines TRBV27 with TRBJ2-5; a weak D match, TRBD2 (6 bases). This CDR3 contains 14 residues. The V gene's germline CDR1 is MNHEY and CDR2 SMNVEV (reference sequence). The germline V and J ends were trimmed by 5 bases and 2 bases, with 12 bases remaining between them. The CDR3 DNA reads TGTGCCAGCAGTACTCAGGGAGGACAAGAGACCCAGTACTTC. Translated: CASSTQGGQETQYF.

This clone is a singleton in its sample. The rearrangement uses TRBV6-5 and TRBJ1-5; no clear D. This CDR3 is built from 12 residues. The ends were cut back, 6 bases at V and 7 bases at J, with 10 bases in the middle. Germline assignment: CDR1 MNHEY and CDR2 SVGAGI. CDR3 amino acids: CASSLPNQPQHF. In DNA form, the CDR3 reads TGTGCCAGCAGCCTACCTAACCAGCCCCAGCATTTT.

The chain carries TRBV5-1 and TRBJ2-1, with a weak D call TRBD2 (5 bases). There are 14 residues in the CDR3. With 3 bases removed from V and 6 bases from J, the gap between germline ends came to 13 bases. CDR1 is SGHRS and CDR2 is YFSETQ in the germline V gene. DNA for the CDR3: TGCGCCAGCAGCTCCGCGGTGGCGGGCAATGAGCAGTTCTTC. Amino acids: CASSSAVAGNEQFF. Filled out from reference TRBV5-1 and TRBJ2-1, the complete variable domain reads KAGVTQTPRYLIKTRGQQVTLSCSPISGHRSVSWYQQTPGQGLQFLFEYFSETQRNKGNFPGRFSGRQFSNSRSEMNVSTLELGDSALYLCASSSAVAGNEQFFGPGTRLTVL.

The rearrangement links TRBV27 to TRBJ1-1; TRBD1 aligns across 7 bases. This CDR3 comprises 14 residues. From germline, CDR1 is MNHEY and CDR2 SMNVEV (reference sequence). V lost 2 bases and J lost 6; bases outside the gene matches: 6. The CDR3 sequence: CASSLTGRGSEAFF. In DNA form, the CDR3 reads TGTGCCAGCAGTTTAACCGGCAGGGGGTCTGAAGCTTTCTTT.

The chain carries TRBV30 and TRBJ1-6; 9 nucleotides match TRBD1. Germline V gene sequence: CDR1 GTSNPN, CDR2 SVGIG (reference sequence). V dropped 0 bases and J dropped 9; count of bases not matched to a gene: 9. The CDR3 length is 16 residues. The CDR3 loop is CAWSVPGRDRVSPLHF. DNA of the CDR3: TGTGCCTGGAGTGTACCCGGCAGGGACAGGGTTTCACCCCTCCACTTT.

The DNA for the CDR3 is TGTGCCAGCAGTTGCCCCGGGACTCCTTCCTACAATGAGCAGTTCTTC. It translates to CASSCPGTPSYNEQFF. The chain carries TRBV27 and TRBJ2-1, with a possible D match to TRBD2 (6 bases). Germline CDR1 reads MNHEY; CDR2 reads SMNVEV (reference sequence). There are 16 residues in the CDR3. Trimming left V 4 bases short and J 1 base short, with 14 bases between.

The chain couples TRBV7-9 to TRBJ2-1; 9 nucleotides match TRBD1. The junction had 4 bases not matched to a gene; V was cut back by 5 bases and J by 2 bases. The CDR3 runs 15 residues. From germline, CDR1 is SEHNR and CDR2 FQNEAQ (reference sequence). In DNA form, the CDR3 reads TGTGCCAGCAGCGGAAGACAGGGGGCCTACAATGAGCAGTTCTTC. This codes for CASSGRQGAYNEQFF.

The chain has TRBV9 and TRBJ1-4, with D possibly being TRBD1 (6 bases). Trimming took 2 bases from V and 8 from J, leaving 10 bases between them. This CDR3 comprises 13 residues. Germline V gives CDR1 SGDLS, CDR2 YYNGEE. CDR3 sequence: CASSVGGREKLFF. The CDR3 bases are TGTGCCAGCAGCGTCGGGGGGCGGGAAAAACTGTTTTTT.

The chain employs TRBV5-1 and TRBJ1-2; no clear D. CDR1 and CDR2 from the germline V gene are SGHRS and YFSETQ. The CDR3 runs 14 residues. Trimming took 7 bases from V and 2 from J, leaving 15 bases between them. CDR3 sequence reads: CASRGGRLNYGYTF. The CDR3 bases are TGCGCCAGCCGCGGAGGGCGCTTGAACTATGGCTACACCTTC.

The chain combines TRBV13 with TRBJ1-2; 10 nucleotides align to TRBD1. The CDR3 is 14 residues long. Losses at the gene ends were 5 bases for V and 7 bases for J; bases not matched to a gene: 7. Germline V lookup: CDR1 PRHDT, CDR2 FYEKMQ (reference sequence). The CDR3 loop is CASSVRQGARGYTF. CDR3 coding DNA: TGTGCCAGCAGCGTAAGACAGGGGGCGCGTGGCTACACCTTC. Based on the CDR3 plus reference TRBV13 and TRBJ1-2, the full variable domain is AAGVIQSPRHLIKEKRETATLKCYPIPRHDTVYWYQQGPGQDPQFLISFYEKMQSDKGSIPDRFSAQQFSDYHSELNMSSLELGDSALYFCASSVRQGARGYTFGSGTRLTVV.